This record covers a single TCR beta chain. Its antigen is as yet unknown. TCRdb called the reads again in MiXCR, with one record for every CDR3 protein. The profile covers about 260,000 distinct CDR3 sequences, with roughly 13% appearing a single time and about 8.7% taken by the ten largest. These data come from a study of T cell repertoires in cytomegalovirus infection. The wider study: CMV infection together with matching HLA type was indicated by public TCR beta signatures.

The CDR3 contains 15 residues. Germline CDR1 MGHRA, CDR2 YSYEKL. V lost 1 base and J 3 bases, leaving 13 bases between the germline ends. General study results and limits: What dominated the ex vivo response were HLA-C-restricted CMV-specific TCR beta clonotypes.

The sequence was collected from a human donor in good health (CMV status not recorded). Some clones in this sample may be carry-over from other donors' samples. Sequenced material: PBMCs. This chain joins TRBV4-1 and TRBJ2-7; D is possibly TRBD1 (6 bases). The CDR3 protein is CASSQAPGVSYEQYF. CDR3 nucleotides: TGCGCCAGCAGCCAAGCTCCAGGGGTCAGCTACGAGCAGTACTTC.